This T cell receptor beta chain was identified during a study of graft-versus-host responses after intestinal transplantation (dated by TCRdb to about 2021). Context from the whole study: The transplants that recipients received were multivisceral, liver-intestinal, or isolated intestinal. Every recipient was given anti-thymocyte globulin induction, then maintenance tacrolimus and steroids for about three years. Graft-versus-host and host-versus-graft alloreactive T cell clones were tracked in the graft, circulation and bone marrow after intestinal transplantation using bulk TCR-beta CDR3 sequencing. To identify alloreactive clones, pre-transplant mixed lymphocyte reaction products were sequenced and compared with unstimulated pre-transplant donor and recipient T cells. Of the roughly 24 intestinal transplant recipients enrolled in the cohort, one of whom was a retransplant, a few patients without pretransplant specimens were excluded. A peak of at least 4% donor T cells among recipient peripheral blood mononuclear cells was the definition used for donor T cell macrochimerism. Rather than being sequenced by the commercial service, samples from three later patients were sequenced in-house on an Illumina MiSeq and processed with MiXCR.

The time point label corresponds to: cells obtained before transplantation from donor or recipient. In mixed lymphocyte reactions, roughly 200,000 CFSE-labeled pre-transplant responders were plated with roughly 200,000 irradiated violet-dye-labeled stimulators and cultured for 5 to 6 days. Proliferating CD3+CD4+CFSE-low and CD3+CD8+CFSE-low responder cells were FACS-sorted on a BD Influx sorter after the mixed lymphocyte reaction. V loses 0 bases of germline sequence and J loses 0 bases, and the interval between the two ends is 7 bases. The CDR3 numbers 15 residues from cysteine through phenylalanine. CDR3 DNA is the only sequence kept; it has 45 bases, read in frame from the first base. Per the germline V gene, SGHRS is the CDR1 and YFSETQ is the CDR2. Library prep was done by the immunoSEQ multiplex PCR assay. For most patients, genomic DNA was isolated with the Qiagen DNeasy Blood and Tissue Kit and sent frozen to Adaptive Biotechnologies for TCR sequencing. Adaptive Biotechnologies carried out high-throughput TCR-beta CDR3 sequencing of genomic DNA for most patients. From the authors' description of their analysis: TCR sequencing data were retrieved from Adaptive's ImmunoSEQ software for around 20 patients, whereas three other patients were processed with MiXCR and VDJtools. To correct CD4 versus CD8 sorting errors, any sequence found in both subsets at a frequency ratio below 5:1 was removed. CDR3 nucleotide sequences shared between donor and recipient were removed because the origin of such sequences could not be assigned. To count as alloreactive, a clone needed at least 2-fold expansion over unstimulated cells and a minimum CFSE-low frequency of 0.002% (template counts) or 0.001% (read counts). Clones detected in sequenced pre-transplant spleen, lymph node, or MLR CFSE-low populations of the donor or recipient were defined as mappable. Cumulative frequency of alloreactive clones was calculated as a percentage of all sequences weighted by copy number. Sourced from immuneACCESS, this table was stored by TCRdb with only in-frame sequences that have V and J called. A share of the clones is absent; for the studies checked, an unresolved V gene accounts for under half, and the remainder has no known explanation. D and trimming come from the DNA, and the V and J calls and clone size come from that table. This sample comprises over 15,000 clones, roughly 35% of them detected only once. The top ten clonotypes cover approximately 3.5% of the sample.

What the research found in general, with its limitations: In patients with donor T cell macrochimerism, the allografts had high GvH to HvG T cell clonal ratios. GvH clones were found in recipient bone marrow, and some of the GvH clones appeared earlier in ileal mucosa or blood, which is consistent with an intestinal mucosal origin. The relatively low number and heterogeneity of intestinal transplant patients limited the conclusions. Early after transplant, peak levels of circulating GvH clones were associated with declines in HvG clones.

To note about this clone: Per-base quality was not reported, and no clone a single base away is much larger than it.

The input for sequencing was alloreactive CD4+ T cells from a mixed lymphocyte reaction culture, taken before intestinal transplant. Explained via the paper, the cell subset or site label denotes: CFSE-low proliferating T cells sorted from approximately 6-day pre-transplant mixed lymphocyte reaction (GvH or HvG direction). The sequence is built from TRBV5-1 and TRBJ1-3; the D gene is perhaps TRBD1, from 6 matching bases. This receptor was identified in a human patient who received an intestinal transplant. The CDR3 reads as follows: CASSLGTASGNTIYF. DNA sequence: TGCGCCAGCAGCTTGGGGACAGCCTCTGGAAACACCATATATTTT.